This T cell receptor (beta chain) is drawn from a study of technical replicates of blood from a few donors. Produced via immunoSEQ multiplex PCR; TCRdb's table is partial and in-frame only. The sample includes some 60,000 clones, around 92% of them seen just once. The germline gives CDR1 MGHRA, CDR2 YSYEKL. This CDR3 region has 17 residues. V was trimmed by 1 base and J by 1 base, leaving 13 bases between them. The material sequenced was PBMCs. This receptor was identified in a human donor in good health. Some clones in this sample may be carry-over from other donors' samples. The V gene is TRBV4-1, the J gene TRBJ2-2, with D perhaps TRBD2 (6 bases). The CDR3 spells CASSQGTGTLNTGELFF. The CDR3 DNA follows: TGCGCCAGCAGCCAAGGGACCGGGACTTTGAACACCGGGGAGCTGTTTTTT.